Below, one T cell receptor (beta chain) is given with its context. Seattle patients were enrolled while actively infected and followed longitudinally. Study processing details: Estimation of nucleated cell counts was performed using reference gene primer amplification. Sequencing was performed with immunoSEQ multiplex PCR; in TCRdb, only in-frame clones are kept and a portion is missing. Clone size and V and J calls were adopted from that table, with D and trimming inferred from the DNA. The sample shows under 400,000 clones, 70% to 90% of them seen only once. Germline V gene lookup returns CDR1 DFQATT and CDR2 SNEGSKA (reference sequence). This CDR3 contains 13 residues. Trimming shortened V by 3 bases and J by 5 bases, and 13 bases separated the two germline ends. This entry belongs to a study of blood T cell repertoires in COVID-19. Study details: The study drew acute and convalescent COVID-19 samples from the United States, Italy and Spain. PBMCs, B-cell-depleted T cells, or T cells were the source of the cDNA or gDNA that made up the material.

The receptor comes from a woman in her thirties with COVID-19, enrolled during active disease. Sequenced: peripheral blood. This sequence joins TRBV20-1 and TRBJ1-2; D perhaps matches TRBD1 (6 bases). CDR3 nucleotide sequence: TGCAGTGCTAGTAGTAGTAGGGGGTATGGCTACACCTTC. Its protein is CSASSSRGYGYTF.